A selection of T cell receptor beta chains follows, all from one sample in a study of technical replicates of blood from several donors. TCRdb's copy holds only in-frame clones and misses some; the assay was immunoSEQ multiplex PCR. The repertoire holds about 80,000 clones, with roughly 94% as singletons. Sequenced input: T cells isolated from PBMCs. These receptors were collected from a human donor in good health. CDR3s include the opening cysteine and the closing phenylalanine or tryptophan. Fields, in order: CDR3 length, clone size, J gene, V gene, D gene, CDR3 protein, CDR3 DNA. The D gene is left open where the match is weak. Expanded clones are given a class, and other clones once, few, many or no size at all.

cdr3_length: 18; clone_size: -; j_call: TRBJ2-3; v_call: TRBV11-2; d_call: TRBD2; cdr3_aa: CASSLEGLAGASTDTQYF; cdr3_nt: TGTGCCAGCAGCTTAGAGGGACTAGCGGGGGCTAGCACAGATACGCAGTATTTT
cdr3_length: 14; clone_size: once; j_call: TRBJ1-1; v_call: TRBV6-5; d_call: -; cdr3_aa: CASLGRRMNTEAFF; cdr3_nt: TGTGCCAGCCTTGGACGGAGGATGAACACTGAAGCTTTCTTT
cdr3_length: 15; clone_size: -; j_call: TRBJ2-7; v_call: TRBV30; d_call: -; cdr3_aa: CAWSERRTLFYEQYF; cdr3_nt: TGTGCCTGGAGTGAGAGACGGACTCTATTCTACGAGCAGTACTTC
cdr3_length: 20; clone_size: -; j_call: TRBJ2-6; v_call: TRBV18; d_call: TRBD1; cdr3_aa: CASSSPGQHSPPSGANVLTF; cdr3_nt: TGTGCCAGCTCATCTCCGGGACAGCACTCACCACCTTCTGGGGCCAACGTCCTGACTTTC
cdr3_length: 15; clone_size: -; j_call: TRBJ2-7; v_call: TRBV4-2; d_call: TRBD2; cdr3_aa: CASSQETSGSYEQYF; cdr3_nt: TGTGCCAGCAGCCAAGAGACTAGCGGCTCCTACGAGCAGTACTTC
cdr3_length: 18; clone_size: -; j_call: TRBJ2-1; v_call: TRBV4-1; d_call: TRBD2; cdr3_aa: CASSQEEPREYSYNEQFF; cdr3_nt: TGCGCCAGCAGCCAAGAAGAGCCGCGGGAGTATTCCTACAATGAGCAGTTCTTC
cdr3_length: 14; clone_size: -; j_call: TRBJ2-5; v_call: TRBV19; d_call: -; cdr3_aa: CASSTDRDQETQYF; cdr3_nt: TGTGCCAGTAGTACCGACAGAGACCAAGAGACCCAGTACTTC
cdr3_length: 13; clone_size: -; j_call: TRBJ2-3; v_call: TRBV11-3; d_call: -; cdr3_aa: CASSLILTDTQYF; cdr3_nt: TGTGCCAGCAGCTTAATCCTTACAGATACGCAGTATTTT
cdr3_length: 13; clone_size: -; j_call: TRBJ2-1; v_call: TRBV4-3; d_call: -; cdr3_aa: CASSPSLSGEQFF; cdr3_nt: TGCGCCAGCAGCCCGTCGCTGTCGGGTGAGCAGTTCTTC
cdr3_length: 15; clone_size: -; j_call: TRBJ2-3; v_call: TRBV5-1; d_call: -; cdr3_aa: CASSLAALVEDTQYF; cdr3_nt: TGCGCCAGCAGCTTGGCCGCCCTAGTGGAAGATACGCAGTATTTT
cdr3_length: 14; clone_size: -; j_call: TRBJ2-7; v_call: TRBV5-1; d_call: -; cdr3_aa: CASSPTSTSDEQYF; cdr3_nt: TGCGCCAGCAGTCCAACTAGTACTTCGGACGAGCAGTACTTC
cdr3_length: 13; clone_size: few; j_call: TRBJ1-1; v_call: TRBV15; d_call: TRBD1; cdr3_aa: CATSPGGPGEAFF; cdr3_nt: TGTGCCACCAGCCCAGGGGGGCCGGGGGAAGCTTTCTTT
cdr3_length: 14; clone_size: -; j_call: TRBJ2-1; v_call: TRBV7-9; d_call: TRBD2; cdr3_aa: CASTKTSGGNEQFF; cdr3_nt: TGTGCCAGCACCAAGACTAGCGGGGGCAATGAGCAGTTCTTC
cdr3_length: 14; clone_size: -; j_call: TRBJ1-1; v_call: TRBV6-5; d_call: TRBD1; cdr3_aa: CASRWTGWNAEAFF; cdr3_nt: TGTGCCAGCAGATGGACAGGGTGGAACGCTGAAGCTTTCTTT
cdr3_length: 14; clone_size: -; j_call: TRBJ2-1; v_call: TRBV7-9; d_call: -; cdr3_aa: CASRSGQIRNEQFF; cdr3_nt: TGTGCCAGCAGATCGGGACAAATAAGGAATGAGCAGTTCTTC
cdr3_length: 12; clone_size: -; j_call: TRBJ1-1; v_call: TRBV6-6; d_call: TRBD1; cdr3_aa: CASGQGLTEAFF; cdr3_nt: TGTGCCAGCGGACAGGGGCTCACTGAAGCTTTCTTT
cdr3_length: 15; clone_size: -; j_call: TRBJ2-5; v_call: TRBV6-5; d_call: TRBD2; cdr3_aa: CASSTPGLPKETQYF; cdr3_nt: TGTGCCAGCAGTACCCCGGGACTACCAAAAGAGACCCAGTACTTC
cdr3_length: 16; clone_size: -; j_call: TRBJ2-1; v_call: TRBV4-1; d_call: TRBD2; cdr3_aa: CASSHPGLAIHNEQFF; cdr3_nt: TGCGCCAGCAGCCATCCGGGACTAGCTATCCACAATGAGCAGTTCTTC
cdr3_length: 15; clone_size: -; j_call: TRBJ2-1; v_call: TRBV29-1; d_call: TRBD2; cdr3_aa: CSVGSERETNNEQFF; cdr3_nt: TGCAGCGTTGGATCAGAGCGGGAGACTAACAATGAGCAGTTCTTC
cdr3_length: 15; clone_size: -; j_call: TRBJ1-1; v_call: TRBV29-1; d_call: TRBD1; cdr3_aa: CSVEDRGLLSTEAFF; cdr3_nt: TGCAGCGTTGAAGACAGGGGGCTTTTGAGCACTGAAGCTTTCTTT
cdr3_length: 15; clone_size: -; j_call: TRBJ2-2; v_call: TRBV6-6; d_call: TRBD1; cdr3_aa: CASHGQVLSTGELFF; cdr3_nt: TGTGCCAGCCATGGACAGGTGTTAAGCACTGGGGAGCTGTTTTTT
cdr3_length: 14; clone_size: -; j_call: TRBJ2-7; v_call: TRBV5-1; d_call: -; cdr3_aa: CASSKDRYSIEQYF; cdr3_nt: TGCGCCAGCAGCAAGGACAGATATAGCATTGAGCAGTACTTC
cdr3_length: 17; clone_size: -; j_call: TRBJ2-7; v_call: TRBV2; d_call: TRBD2; cdr3_aa: CASRGLTSGSSIYEQYF; cdr3_nt: TGTGCCAGCCGAGGCTTGACTAGCGGGAGCTCCATCTACGAGCAGTACTTC
cdr3_length: 15; clone_size: -; j_call: TRBJ1-5; v_call: TRBV28; d_call: -; cdr3_aa: CASRRNDRFNQPQHF; cdr3_nt: TGTGCCAGCAGACGCAACGACAGATTCAATCAGCCCCAGCATTTT
cdr3_length: 16; clone_size: -; j_call: TRBJ2-1; v_call: TRBV2; d_call: TRBD2; cdr3_aa: CASREGTSYDYNEQFF; cdr3_nt: TGTGCCAGCAGAGAAGGGACTAGCTATGACTACAATGAGCAGTTCTTC
cdr3_length: 14; clone_size: -; j_call: TRBJ2-2; v_call: TRBV27; d_call: -; cdr3_aa: CASSPTSPAGELFF; cdr3_nt: TGTGCCAGCAGTCCCACTAGCCCAGCCGGGGAGCTGTTTTTT
cdr3_length: 15; clone_size: -; j_call: TRBJ1-5; v_call: TRBV19; d_call: -; cdr3_aa: CASTLMGGGGQPQHF; cdr3_nt: TGTGCCAGTACCCTAATGGGGGGTGGGGGTCAGCCCCAGCATTTT
cdr3_length: 12; clone_size: -; j_call: TRBJ2-7; v_call: TRBV21-1; d_call: -; cdr3_aa: CASPRVANEQYF; cdr3_nt: TGTGCCAGCCCCAGGGTCGCCAACGAGCAGTACTTC
cdr3_length: 13; clone_size: -; j_call: TRBJ2-7; v_call: TRBV11-3; d_call: -; cdr3_aa: CASSLVERREQYF; cdr3_nt: TGTGCCAGCAGCTTGGTCGAACGCCGGGAGCAGTACTTC
cdr3_length: 15; clone_size: once; j_call: TRBJ2-1; v_call: TRBV7-8; d_call: TRBD2; cdr3_aa: CASSFNLAGHNEQFF; cdr3_nt: TGTGCCAGCAGCTTTAATCTAGCGGGACACAATGAGCAGTTCTTC
cdr3_length: 16; clone_size: -; j_call: TRBJ2-7; v_call: TRBV7-9; d_call: -; cdr3_aa: CASSSLGQGKLREQYF; cdr3_nt: TGTGCCAGCAGCTCCCTCGGGCAGGGAAAACTTCGCGAGCAGTACTTC
cdr3_length: 15; clone_size: -; j_call: TRBJ1-4; v_call: TRBV30; d_call: -; cdr3_aa: CAWSVLGQGTEKLFF; cdr3_nt: TGTGCCTGGAGTGTACTAGGGCAGGGGACCGAAAAACTGTTTTTT
cdr3_length: 13; clone_size: -; j_call: TRBJ1-1; v_call: TRBV2; d_call: -; cdr3_aa: CASSTGVNTEAFF; cdr3_nt: TGTGCCAGCTCTACGGGGGTGAACACTGAAGCTTTCTTT
cdr3_length: 15; clone_size: -; j_call: TRBJ2-5; v_call: TRBV19; d_call: TRBD2; cdr3_aa: CASSPGLVELETQYF; cdr3_nt: TGTGCCAGTAGTCCGGGACTAGTAGAGCTAGAGACCCAGTACTTC
cdr3_length: 14; clone_size: once; j_call: TRBJ1-2; v_call: TRBV11-2; d_call: -; cdr3_aa: CASSYPRVGDGYTF; cdr3_nt: TGTGCCAGCAGCTACCCCCGTGTCGGGGATGGCTACACCTTC
cdr3_length: 13; clone_size: -; j_call: TRBJ1-5; v_call: TRBV30; d_call: -; cdr3_aa: CAWRAGSRQPQHF; cdr3_nt: TGTGCCTGGAGGGCGGGTTCACGGCAGCCCCAGCATTTT
cdr3_length: 12; clone_size: -; j_call: TRBJ1-1; v_call: TRBV28; d_call: TRBD1; cdr3_aa: CAVRDRYTEAFF; cdr3_nt: TGTGCCGTCCGGGACAGATACACTGAAGCTTTCTTT
cdr3_length: 15; clone_size: -; j_call: TRBJ1-2; v_call: TRBV27; d_call: TRBD1; cdr3_aa: CASRIGTGGMEGYTF; cdr3_nt: TGTGCCAGCAGGATAGGGACAGGGGGGATGGAGGGCTACACCTTC
cdr3_length: 14; clone_size: -; j_call: TRBJ2-7; v_call: TRBV7-6; d_call: TRBD2; cdr3_aa: CASSFSGSSYEQYF; cdr3_nt: TGTGCCAGCAGCTTTAGCGGGAGCTCCTACGAGCAGTACTTC
cdr3_length: 14; clone_size: -; j_call: TRBJ1-3; v_call: TRBV7-9; d_call: TRBD1; cdr3_aa: CASSSGTDGNTIYF; cdr3_nt: TGTGCCAGCAGCTCGGGGACAGATGGAAACACCATATATTTT
cdr3_length: 15; clone_size: -; j_call: TRBJ2-7; v_call: TRBV7-8; d_call: -; cdr3_aa: CASSLGATSSYEQYF; cdr3_nt: TGTGCCAGCAGCTTAGGGGCGACCTCCAGTTACGAGCAGTACTTC
cdr3_length: 12; clone_size: -; j_call: TRBJ1-1; v_call: TRBV19; d_call: -; cdr3_aa: CASSFRNTEAFF; cdr3_nt: TGTGCCAGTAGTTTTAGGAACACTGAAGCTTTCTTT
cdr3_length: 12; clone_size: -; j_call: TRBJ1-1; v_call: TRBV6-6; d_call: -; cdr3_aa: CASSPQNTEAFF; cdr3_nt: TGTGCCAGCAGCCCCCAGAACACTGAAGCTTTCTTT
cdr3_length: 15; clone_size: -; j_call: TRBJ2-7; v_call: TRBV4-2; d_call: TRBD1; cdr3_aa: CASSPGTGGTYEQYF; cdr3_nt: TGTGCCAGCAGCCCCGGGACAGGAGGGACCTACGAGCAGTACTTC
cdr3_length: 14; clone_size: -; j_call: TRBJ2-3; v_call: TRBV15; d_call: TRBD1; cdr3_aa: CATSLDRGLDTQYF; cdr3_nt: TGTGCCACCAGCTTGGACAGGGGTTTAGATACGCAGTATTTT
cdr3_length: 12; clone_size: -; j_call: TRBJ1-2; v_call: TRBV7-9; d_call: TRBD1; cdr3_aa: CASRPGGGGYTF; cdr3_nt: TGTGCCAGCAGACCAGGGGGTGGCGGCTACACCTTC
cdr3_length: 13; clone_size: -; j_call: TRBJ2-1; v_call: TRBV28; d_call: -; cdr3_aa: CASSLYSFNEQFF; cdr3_nt: TGTGCCAGCAGTTTATACAGCTTCAATGAGCAGTTCTTC
cdr3_length: 13; clone_size: -; j_call: TRBJ1-1; v_call: TRBV7-9; d_call: -; cdr3_aa: CASSETGNTEAFF; cdr3_nt: TGTGCCAGCAGCGAGACAGGGAACACTGAAGCTTTCTTT
cdr3_length: 13; clone_size: -; j_call: TRBJ2-7; v_call: TRBV5-4; d_call: TRBD2; cdr3_aa: CASSQGLAYEQYF; cdr3_nt: TGTGCCAGCAGCCAAGGACTAGCTTACGAGCAGTACTTC
cdr3_length: 12; clone_size: -; j_call: TRBJ1-2; v_call: TRBV29-1; d_call: -; cdr3_aa: CSVPTGIYGYTF; cdr3_nt: TGCAGCGTCCCTACAGGGATTTATGGCTACACCTTC
cdr3_length: 13; clone_size: -; j_call: TRBJ1-1; v_call: TRBV14; d_call: -; cdr3_aa: CASSLSLNTEAFF; cdr3_nt: TGTGCCAGCAGCCTTTCTCTGAACACTGAAGCTTTCTTT
cdr3_length: 11; clone_size: -; j_call: TRBJ1-1; v_call: TRBV20-1; d_call: -; cdr3_aa: CSARVKGKAFF; cdr3_nt: TGCAGTGCTAGAGTTAAGGGGAAAGCTTTCTTT
cdr3_length: 17; clone_size: -; j_call: TRBJ2-1; v_call: TRBV13; d_call: TRBD2; cdr3_aa: CASSLVGLAGEWYEQFF; cdr3_nt: TGTGCCAGCAGCTTAGTCGGACTAGCGGGAGAATGGTATGAGCAGTTCTTC
cdr3_length: 15; clone_size: -; j_call: TRBJ1-2; v_call: TRBV6-1; d_call: -; cdr3_aa: CASSESSRFTGSYTF; cdr3_nt: TGTGCCAGCAGTGAATCAAGCAGATTTACGGGGAGCTACACCTTC
cdr3_length: 15; clone_size: once; j_call: TRBJ2-7; v_call: TRBV9; d_call: TRBD1; cdr3_aa: CASSVAPGQNYEQYF; cdr3_nt: TGTGCCAGCAGCGTAGCACCGGGACAGAACTACGAGCAGTACTTC